A selection of T cell receptor beta chains follows, all from one sample in a study of T cell repertoires in cytomegalovirus infection. TCRdb reprocessed the reads via MiXCR and lists one record per CDR3 protein. This table has a few hundred thousand distinct CDR3 sequences, just under 40% appearing once. Which antigens these TCRs recognize remains unknown. Sequencing used cultured PBMCs, obtained from culture after CMV antigen stimulation. The receptors derive from a human donor in good health (CMV status not recorded). Some clones in this sample may be carry-over from other donors' samples. Each CDR3 is given with its conserved first and last residue. Fields, in order: J gene, V gene, D gene, clone size, CDR3 protein, CDR3 DNA. A D gene is named only where the DNA matches it firmly. Only part of the rows carry a size: once, few, many, or a class if the clone is expanded.

TRBJ2-3,TRBV7-8,TRBD2,few,CASSSTSSGSSTDTQYF,TGTGCCAGCAGCTCCACCTCTAGCGGGAGTAGCACAGATACGCAGTATTTT
TRBJ2-5,TRBV20-1,TRBD1,few,CSARGTGKYQETQYF,TGCAGTGCTAGAGGGACAGGAAAGTACCAAGAGACCCAGTACTTC
TRBJ2-3,TRBV7-2,.,few,CASSVRTSLADTQYF,TGTGCCAGCAGCGTCAGGACAAGCCTTGCGGATACGCAGTATTTT
TRBJ2-1,TRBV19,.,few,CASKDSIAYNEQFF,TGTGCCAGTAAGGACAGTATCGCCTACAATGAGCAGTTCTTC
TRBJ2-5,TRBV7-2,TRBD2,many,CASSPGTSGPQETQYF,TGTGCCAGCAGCCCCGGGACTAGCGGGCCTCAAGAGACCCAGTACTTC
TRBJ1-2,TRBV4-1,.,.,CASSQAITRAYYGYTF,TGCGCCAGCAGCCAAGCAATCACCAGGGCGTACTATGGCTACACCTTC
TRBJ2-1,TRBV23-1,.,.,CASRTLPYNEQFF,TGCGCCAGCAGGACTTTACCCTACAATGAGCAGTTCTTC
TRBJ2-3,TRBV11-2,TRBD2,few,CASSTRTSGGTDTQYF,TGTGCCAGCAGCACTAGGACTAGCGGGGGCACAGATACGCAGTATTTT
TRBJ1-6,TRBV2,.,once,CASSRLGPNSPLHF,TGTGCCAGCAGTCGACTGGGCCCGAATTCACCCCTCCACTTT
TRBJ2-5,TRBV27,.,.,CASSGYDIGKETQYF,TGTGCCAGCAGTGGCTACGACATAGGGAAAGAGACCCAGTACTTC
TRBJ1-2,TRBV6-1,.,.,CASSEFRGGGYTF,TGTGCCAGCAGTGAGTTCCGGGGAGGTGGCTACACCTTC
TRBJ2-3,TRBV11-2,TRBD2,few,CASSLTGGSINTQYF,TGTGCCAGCAGCTTAACTGGCGGGAGTATAAATACGCAGTATTTT
TRBJ1-4,TRBV18,.,.,CASSTGRVATNEKLFF,TGTGCCAGCTCTACCGGACGGGTTGCAACTAATGAAAAACTGTTTTTT
TRBJ2-5,TRBV15,.,few,CATSPRSGAGTQYF,TGTGCCACCAGCCCCCGTTCAGGCGCGGGGACCCAGTACTTC
TRBJ2-1,TRBV7-2,TRBD2,.,CASSPVGSGSFDEQFF,TGTGCCAGCAGCCCCGTGGGTAGCGGGAGTTTCGATGAGCAGTTCTTC
TRBJ1-4,TRBV6-5,.,.,CATNLMAGAGREKLFF,TGTGCCACCAACCTTATGGCCGGGGCAGGGAGGGAAAAACTGTTTTTT
TRBJ2-7,TRBV7-2,.,.,CASSLDGHEQYF,TGTGCCAGCAGCTTAGATGGCCACGAGCAGTACTTC
TRBJ1-2,TRBV19,.,.,CASSRSRGYGYTF,TGTGCCAGTAGTCGTAGCCGGGGCTATGGCTACACCTTC
TRBJ1-2,TRBV27,.,.,CASAIGRGNYGYTF,TGTGCCAGCGCTATAGGGCGGGGAAACTATGGCTACACCTTC
TRBJ2-3,TRBV7-8,TRBD2,few,CASSPEGRGDTQYF,TGTGCCAGCAGCCCTGAGGGGAGGGGAGATACGCAGTATTTT
TRBJ1-2,TRBV11-1,TRBD1,many,CASSPGQGNYGYTF,TGTGCCAGCAGCCCGGGACAGGGGAACTATGGCTACACCTTC
TRBJ2-7,TRBV6-1,.,.,CASSDPGNSYEQYF,TGTGCCAGCAGTGACCCAGGGAACTCCTACGAGCAGTACTTC
TRBJ2-5,TRBV28,.,few,CASSLNGPRGGTQYF,TGTGCCAGCAGTCTGAATGGGCCGCGGGGTGGAACCCAGTACTTC
TRBJ2-3,TRBV11-2,.,few,CASSLALGTQYF,TGTGCCAGCAGCTTAGCTCTCGGTACGCAGTATTTT
TRBJ1-3,TRBV20-1,.,.,CSATVYPRDGDGNTIYF,TGCAGTGCCACAGTCTATCCCCGGGACGGCGATGGAAACACCATATATTTT
TRBJ1-1,TRBV6-2/TRBV6-3,.,few,CASSNSWGGGSNTEAFF,TGTGCCAGCAGTAACTCCTGGGGTGGAGGATCGAACACTGAAGCTTTCTTT
TRBJ2-1,TRBV10-3,TRBD1,few,CAISDRGQVYNEQFF,TGTGCCATCAGCGACAGGGGGCAAGTCTACAATGAGCAGTTCTTC
TRBJ2-7,TRBV7-2,.,few,CASSLDQTSEQYF,TGTGCCAGCAGCTTAGATCAGACTAGCGAGCAGTACTTC
TRBJ1-1,TRBV19,.,.,CASSFQGGGGTEAFF,TGTGCCAGTAGTTTCCAGGGCGGTGGCGGCACTGAAGCTTTCTTT
TRBJ2-7,TRBV12-3/TRBV12-4,.,few,CASSFGLGAYEQYF,TGTGCCAGCAGTTTTGGACTCGGGGCCTACGAGCAGTACTTC
TRBJ2-1,TRBV12-3/TRBV12-4,TRBD2,.,CASGLGLAGDNEQFF,TGTGCCAGCGGATTAGGACTAGCGGGAGACAATGAGCAGTTCTTC
TRBJ2-7,TRBV7-6,TRBD2,.,CASSPQGLAEYYEQYF,TGTGCCAGCAGCCCCCAGGGACTAGCGGAATATTACGAGCAGTACTTC
TRBJ2-7,TRBV7-9,.,.,CASSFGTVSYEQYF,TGTGCCAGCAGCTTTGGGACTGTTTCCTACGAGCAGTACTTC
TRBJ1-6,TRBV7-6,.,few,CASSLGSENSPLHF,TGTGCCAGCAGCTTAGGGTCAGAAAATTCACCCCTCCACTTT
TRBJ2-1,TRBV7-2,TRBD2,many,CASSLAGGGNEQFF,TGTGCCAGCAGCTTAGCGGGGGGGGGGAATGAGCAGTTCTTC